This TCR beta chain was obtained from a study of CDR3 diversity in severe acne. TCRdb reanalysed the PCR reads using MiXCR and keeps one entry per CDR3 protein. The sample holds roughly 100,000 distinct CDR3 sequences, around 53% seen once. The CDR3 length is 16 residues. V gave up 5 bases and J gave up 1 base, with 12 bases separating them. In germline, CDR1 is SEHNR, CDR2 FQNEAQ (reference sequence). This clonotype originated in a male donor with acne. The V and J genes are TRBV7-9 and TRBJ2-6; no clear D gene. Source material: blood. The CDR3 nucleotides read TGTGCCAGCAGCCAGAAAAAATTATCTGGGGCCAACGTCCTGACTTTC. Its protein product is CASSQKKLSGANVLTF.